This TCR beta chain was retrieved from a study of blood T cell repertoires in COVID-19. Across the study: Italy, Spain and the United States were the sources of the convalescent and acute COVID-19 samples. The cDNA or gDNA used as material had been derived from T cells, B-cell-depleted T cells, or PBMCs.

This clone is a singleton in its sample. In the authors' methods: Amplified reference gene primers provided the basis for estimating nucleated cell counts. Sequencing used immunoSEQ multiplex PCR; TCRdb keeps in-frame clones, though not all of them. That table supplies the V and J calls and clone size; D and trimming were determined from the DNA. The sample includes about 140,000 clones, around three quarters of them seen just once. Sequenced input: peripheral blood. The sequence came from a man older than 75 with acute or convalescent COVID-19.

The CDR3 protein is CASSLGGQGSADTQYF. DNA of the CDR3: TGTGCCAGCAGCTTGGGGGGACAGGGTTCAGCAGATACGCAGTATTTT. The V gene is TRBV7-9, the J gene TRBJ2-3; 9 bases agree with TRBD1. Germline loops: CDR1 SEHNR, CDR2 FQNEAQ (reference sequence). CDR3 length: 16 amino acids. Germline trimming cut 3 bases from V and 4 bases from J; bases unmatched to any gene: 8.